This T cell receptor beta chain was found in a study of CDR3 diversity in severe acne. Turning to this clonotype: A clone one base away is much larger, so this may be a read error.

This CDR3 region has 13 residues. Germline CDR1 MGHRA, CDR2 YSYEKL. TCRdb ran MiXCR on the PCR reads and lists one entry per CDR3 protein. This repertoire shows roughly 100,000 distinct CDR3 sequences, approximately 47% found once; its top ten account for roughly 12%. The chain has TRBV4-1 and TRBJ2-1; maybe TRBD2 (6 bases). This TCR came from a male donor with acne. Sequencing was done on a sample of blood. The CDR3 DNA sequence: TGCGCCAGCAGCCAAGAGGCGGGAAATGAGAAGTTCTTC. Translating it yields CASSQEAGNEKFF.